The 13 T cell receptor beta chains below come from one sample, sequenced in a study of OX40 agonist ivuxolimab in advanced cancers. The method was the immunoSEQ multiplex PCR assay. TCRdb stores this immuneACCESS table with in-frame sequences only. Part of the clones is absent; in the studies checked, under half of the shortfall reflects unresolved V genes, and no reason is known for the rest. The sample contains about 49,000 clones, around 84% of them found a single time. The leading ten clones occupy around 1.6% of the sample. Material: CD4+ or CD8+ T cells sorted from blood, obtained in a trial of the OX40 agonist ivuxolimab. The receptors stem from an adult with an advanced solid tumor such as melanoma, head and neck, liver or kidney cancer.

CDR3 protein: CASSYSGLAGTDTQYF. Written as DNA, the CDR3 is TGTGCCAGCAGTTACTCGGGACTAGCGGGAACTGATACGCAGTATTTT. The genes are TRBV6-5 and TRBJ2-3; 13 bases fit TRBD2. CDR3 size: 16 residues. Germline lookup yields CDR1 MNHEY and CDR2 SVGAGI. With V trimmed by 0 bases and J by 6 bases, 3 bases remained unmatched.

This clone was observed a handful of times. The chain links TRBV5-1 to TRBJ1-1; no definite D call. Germline V gene lookup returns CDR1 SGHRS and CDR2 YFSETQ. This CDR3 is 14 amino acids long. Trimming took off 5 bases at V and 1 base at J, with 12 bases between the two ends. This CDR3 is CASRLSGGNTEAFF. The CDR3 DNA reads TGCGCCAGCAGGTTGTCAGGAGGGAACACTGAAGCTTTCTTT.

This chain connects TRBV7-8 to TRBJ2-7, with 13 bases fitting TRBD2. This CDR3 comprises 18 residues. Germline CDR1 is SGHVS and CDR2 is FQNEAQ. After removal of 4 bases from V and 4 bases from J, the junction contained 13 bases not matched to a gene. In nucleotides, the CDR3 is TGTGCCAGCAGCTCGCCGCGGACTAGCGGGAGCTTTGGGTACGAGCAGTACTTC. It encodes CASSSPRTSGSFGYEQYF.

The V call is TRBV7-8, the J call TRBJ2-1, with TRBD2 matching over 12 bases. The CDR3 loop spans 14 amino acids. Germline V gene sequence: CDR1 SGHVS, CDR2 FQNEAQ. Trimming removed 8 bases from V and 5 bases from J; junction bases left unmatched: 4. The CDR3: CASETSGGDNEQFF. CDR3 nucleotides: TGTGCCAGCGAGACTAGCGGGGGAGACAATGAGCAGTTCTTC.

The chain links TRBV2 to TRBJ1-4; D unclear. Germline V lookup: CDR1 SNHLY, CDR2 FYNNEI. The CDR3 is 13 amino acids. The germline V and J ends were trimmed by 10 bases and 5 bases, with 14 bases remaining between them. The CDR3 sequence is CANARERNEKLFF. The CDR3 DNA is TGTGCCAACGCGAGGGAAAGAAATGAAAAACTGTTTTTT.

The chain uses TRBV4-1 and TRBJ1-2; 9 nucleotides agree with TRBD1. The CDR3 contains 15 residues. The junction had 6 bases not matched to a gene; V was cut back by 3 bases and J by 4 bases. CDR1 is MGHRA and CDR2 is YSYEKL in the germline V gene. The DNA for the CDR3 is TGCGCCAGCAGCCAGGGGGGACAGGGCCTCTATGGCTACACCTTC. The encoded protein is CASSQGGQGLYGYTF.

V usage is TRBV5-6 and J usage is TRBJ2-7, with D maybe TRBD2 (5 bases). This CDR3 has 14 amino acids. In germline, CDR1 is SGHDT, CDR2 YYEEEE. The ends were cut back, 4 bases at V and 4 bases at J, with 15 bases in the middle. The DNA of the CDR3 is TGTGCCAGCAGCCTCCCGGGTGGAGGATACGAGCAGTACTTC. Encoded protein: CASSLPGGGYEQYF. The complete variable domain, with remaining parts taken from reference TRBV5-6 and TRBJ2-7, reads DAGVTQSPTHLIKTRGQQVTLRCSPKSGHDTVSWYQQALGQGPQFIFQYYEEEERQRGNFPDRFSGHQFPNYSSELNVNALLLGDSALYLCASSLPGGGYEQYFGPGTRLTVT.

The chain links TRBV7-2 to TRBJ2-5, with D hard to call. Germline lookup yields CDR1 SGHTA and CDR2 FQGNSA. Trimming left V 5 bases short and J 2 bases short, with 9 bases between. The CDR3 spans 13 residues. The CDR3 nucleotides are TGTGCCAGCAGCCCGCGGCTTCAAGAGACCCAGTACTTC. It codes for CASSPRLQETQYF.

This clone was detected only once. V and J are TRBV30 and TRBJ2-2; 7 nucleotides agree with TRBD1. This CDR3 contains 13 residues. The J segment lost 7 bases and the V segment lost 5 bases, leaving 7 bases of the junction unmatched. CDR1 and CDR2 from the germline V gene are GTSNPN and SVGIG (reference sequence). The CDR3 DNA follows: TGTGCCTGGGGAACCCAGGGGGACGGGGAGCTGTTTTTT. This sequence encodes CAWGTQGDGELFF.

In this sample, this clone turned up a few times. This chain uses TRBV6-5 with TRBJ2-1, with 9 bases fitting TRBD1. The CDR3 is made up of 14 amino acids. With 5 bases clipped from V and 9 bases from J, the junction kept 8 bases outside the gene matches. In germline, CDR1 is MNHEY, CDR2 SVGAGI. The CDR3 DNA sequence: TGTGCCAGCAGTCTACAGGGGGCGCAGGGTGAGCAGTTCTTC. Protein product: CASSLQGAQGEQFF.

Concerning this clone: The junction differs from germline at one of its ends, possibly a read error. The rearrangement links TRBV30 to TRBJ1-4; maybe TRBD1 (6 bases). CDR1 is GTSNPN and CDR2 is SVGIG in the germline V gene (reference sequence). The length of the CDR3 is 16 residues. The CDR3, as DNA: TGTGCCTGGAGGGACAAGGGGGGGACTACTTTAGGAAAACCGTTTTTT. As protein: CAWRDKGGTTLGKPFF.

The chain recombines TRBV7-2 with TRBJ2-3; the D is unclear. Germline V lookup: CDR1 SGHTA, CDR2 FQGNSA. V lost 2 bases and J lost 7, with 10 bases in between. CDR3 length equals 13 residues. CDR3 region: CASSLRADNTQYF. The DNA for the CDR3 is TGTGCCAGCAGCTTAAGGGCAGATAATACGCAGTATTTT.

This clone has just one count. The junction does not match germline at one end; this may be a read error. The V gene is TRBV7-2, the J gene TRBJ1-5; 8 bases are shared with TRBD1. Germline CDR1 SGHTA, CDR2 FQGNSA. The CDR3 is 15 amino acids. CDR3 sequence: CASTLNAGGGQPQHF. Here the CDR3 DNA reads TGTGCCAGCACCTTAAATGCAGGGGGCGGTCAGCCCCAGCATTTT.